Listed here are 23 T cell receptor beta chains from one sample, sequenced in a study of cytomegalovirus exposure and HLA in healthy donors. The PCR used 60 Vbeta and 13 Jbeta primers. Sequencing was performed with immunoSEQ multiplex PCR; in TCRdb, only in-frame clones are kept and a portion is missing. The data hold around 98,000 clones, with about four fifths observed a single time. Sequencing used PBMCs. The receptor set was obtained from a woman aged 40 to 49 in good health and CMV-seronegative.

The V and J genes are TRBV2 and TRBJ1-3; 7 bases match TRBD1. J was trimmed by 0 bases and V by 3 bases; bases with no gene match: 8. The CDR3 is made up of 17 amino acids. CDR1 is SNHLY and CDR2 is FYNNEI in the germline V gene. Here the CDR3 reads CASSDPGQRLSGNTIYF. CDR3 DNA: TGTGCCAGCAGTGACCCGGGACAGCGTCTCTCTGGAAACACCATATATTTT.

V gene TRBV18 combines with J gene TRBJ1-5; 9 bases agree with TRBD1. This CDR3 spans 15 amino acids. Germline trimming cut 4 bases from V and 6 bases from J; bases unmatched to any gene: 7. The V gene's germline CDR1 is KGHSH and CDR2 LQKENI. Here the CDR3 DNA reads TGTGCCAGCTCACTATACCGGGACAGGGTTCAGCCCCAGCATTTT. It yields the protein CASSLYRDRVQPQHF.

J is TRBJ2-1 and V is TRBV2; perhaps TRBD2 as D (6 bases). The CDR3 is 11 amino acids. V lost 7 bases and J 9 bases, leaving 10 bases between the germline ends. Germline loops: CDR1 SNHLY, CDR2 FYNNEI. The CDR3: CASKGRGEQFF. The CDR3 DNA reads TGTGCCAGCAAGGGGCGGGGTGAGCAGTTCTTC.

V is TRBV30 and J is TRBJ1-6; TRBD1 is a possible D gene (5 bases). Deletions cut 7 bases from V and 0 bases from J, with 13 bases between. The germline CDR1 and CDR2 sequences are GTSNPN and SVGIG (reference sequence). The CDR3 has 15 amino acids. The CDR3 nucleotides read TGTGCCTTTCGACAGAGCAGCTCCTATAATTCACCCCTCCACTTT. Encoded protein: CAFRQSSSYNSPLHF.

V and J are TRBV5-6 and TRBJ1-5; possibly TRBD1 for D (5 bases). The germline V and J ends were trimmed by 3 bases and 0 bases, with 13 bases remaining between them. The CDR3 runs to 16 residues. The germline V gene encodes CDR1 SGHDT and CDR2 YYEEEE. CDR3 bases: TGTGCCAGCAGCTCCAAAGGGGATTATAGCAATCAGCCCCAGCATTTT. The encoded protein is CASSSKGDYSNQPQHF.

This clone was observed a single time. The rearrangement links TRBV7-3 to TRBJ2-3; D gene uncertain. This CDR3 region has 11 residues. Trimming left V 6 bases short and J 2 bases short, with 3 bases between. Germline lookup yields CDR1 SGHTA and CDR2 FQGTGA. The CDR3 is CASSITDTQYF. CDR3 bases: TGTGCCAGCAGTATCACAGATACGCAGTATTTT. Complete variable domain (other parts from reference TRBV7-3 and TRBJ2-3): GAGVSQTPSNKVTEKGKYVELRCDPISGHTALYWYRQSLGQGPEFLIYFQGTGAADDSGLPNDRFFAVRPEGSVSTLKIQRTERGDSAVYLCASSITDTQYFGPGTRLTVL.

This chain links TRBV6-5 with TRBJ1-6; 8 bases match TRBD1. The trim removed 2 bases at V and 9 bases at J, leaving 3 bases unmatched. Germline CDR1 is MNHEY and CDR2 is SVGAGI. CDR3 size: 14 residues. The CDR3 DNA reads as TGTGCCAGCAGTTACGCAGGGGGCGGTTCACCCCTCCACTTT. Amino acid sequence: CASSYAGGGSPLHF.

The chain links TRBV7-8 to TRBJ1-5; the match to TRBD1 covers 7 bases. Trimming cost V 5 bases and J 3 bases; bases outside gene matches: 7. CDR3 size: 15 residues. Germline lookup yields CDR1 SGHVS and CDR2 FQNEAQ. The CDR3 loop is CASSPLTGFNQPQHF. CDR3 nucleotides: TGTGCCAGCAGCCCCCTGACAGGGTTCAATCAGCCCCAGCATTTT.

V is TRBV6-5 and J is TRBJ1-1, with D possibly matching TRBD1 (5 bases). Germline loops: CDR1 MNHEY, CDR2 SVGAGI. Trimming stripped 2 bases from V and 0 bases from J, with 10 bases between. This CDR3 region has 15 residues. For the CDR3, the DNA is TGTGCCAGCAGTTACAGGAGGGGCCTGAACACTGAAGCTTTCTTT. Protein: CASSYRRGLNTEAFF.

This clone was picked up a small number of times. One junction end does not reproduce the germline sequence, and a read error may be involved. This chain connects TRBV2 to TRBJ1-5; the match to TRBD1 covers 9 bases. The CDR3 is made up of 14 amino acids. CDR1 and CDR2 (germline): SNHLY, FYNNEI. The CDR3 here is CASRDRVSNQPQNF. In nucleotides, the CDR3 is TGTGCCAGCCGGGACAGGGTTAGCAATCAGCCCCAGAATTTT. The full variable domain, completed using reference TRBV2 and TRBJ1-5, is EPEVTQTPSHQVTQMGQEVILRCVPISNHLYFYWYRQILGQKVEFLVSFYNNEISEKSEIFDDQFSVERPDGSNFTLKIRSTKLEDSAMYFCASRDRVSNQPQNFGDGTRLSIL.

The chain carries TRBV6-6 and TRBJ1-4; D ambiguous. Trimming cost V 6 bases and J 5 bases, with 10 bases left between them. This CDR3 comprises 13 residues. Germline assignment: CDR1 MNHNY and CDR2 SVGAGI (reference sequence). This CDR3 reads CASRASPNEKLFF. The CDR3 DNA reads TGTGCCAGCAGGGCCAGTCCAAATGAAAAACTGTTTTTT.

The chain employs TRBV7-3 and TRBJ2-3; TRBD2 matches at 8 bases. Germline V CDR1 and CDR2: SGHTA, FQGTGA. This CDR3 has 15 amino acids. Trimming at V came to 5 bases and at J to 7 bases, leaving 11 bases not matched to a gene. This CDR3 reads CASSPRGGAGYTQYF. The CDR3 DNA follows: TGTGCCAGCAGCCCCCGGGGGGGGGCGGGGTATACGCAGTATTTT.

The chain recombines TRBV28 with TRBJ2-7; TRBD1 matches at 8 bases. V lost 5 bases, J lost 2 bases, and 8 bases stayed unmatched. Germline CDR1 is MDHEN and CDR2 is SYDVKM. This CDR3 has 15 residues. The CDR3 DNA follows: TGTGCCAGCAGTACCTCAGGACAGGGCGCCTACGAGCAGTACTTC. It yields the protein CASSTSGQGAYEQYF. The variable domain in full, completed from reference TRBV28 and TRBJ2-7, reads DVKVTQSSRYLVKRTGEKVFLECVQDMDHENMFWYRQDPGLGLRLIYFSYDVKMKEKGDIPEGYSVSREKKERFSLILESASTNQTSMYLCASSTSGQGAYEQYFGPGTRLTVT.

The chain joins TRBV11-2 to TRBJ2-1; 7 bases agree with TRBD1. This CDR3 is 14 amino acids long. Losses at the gene ends were 5 bases for V and 3 bases for J; bases not matched to a gene: 4. Germline CDR1 reads SGHAT; CDR2 reads FQNNGV. The CDR3 protein is CASSARGNYNEQFF. The CDR3 bases are TGTGCCAGCAGCGCCAGGGGGAACTACAATGAGCAGTTCTTC.

The gene calls are TRBV28 and TRBJ2-2; 12 nucleotides match TRBD1. This CDR3 has 16 residues. V shed 1 base, J shed 6 bases, and the junction held 3 bases outside the gene matches. Germline lookup yields CDR1 MDHEN and CDR2 SYDVKM. Here the CDR3 DNA reads TGTGCCAGCAGTTTATTGGGACAGGGGGCGGCCGGGGAGCTGTTTTTT. Residues: CASSLLGQGAAGELFF.

The rearrangement uses TRBV4-1 and TRBJ2-3, with D maybe TRBD1 (6 bases). V lost 4 bases and J lost 3, with 17 bases in between. The germline CDR1 and CDR2 sequences are MGHRA and YSYEKL. The CDR3 runs to 16 residues. This CDR3 is CASSPNLWGRTDTQYF. The CDR3 DNA is TGCGCCAGCAGCCCCAATCTCTGGGGGCGGACAGATACGCAGTATTTT.

The chain employs TRBV7-2 and TRBJ1-6; possible D gene TRBD1, 6 bases. Trimming left V 1 base short and J 9 bases short, with 16 bases between. Germline CDR1 is SGHTA and CDR2 is FQGNSA. This CDR3 is 16 amino acids long. The CDR3 DNA reads TGTGCCAGCAGCTTAGTTTCAGGGGCGCTCCCTTCACCCCTCCACTTT. It translates to CASSLVSGALPSPLHF.

The chain carries TRBV27 and TRBJ2-7, with D unclear. CDR3 size: 15 residues. V lost 5 bases, J lost 4 bases, and 18 bases lay in between. Looked up from germline, CDR1 is MNHEY and CDR2 is SMNVEV (reference sequence). CDR3 protein: CASSVAGDSSYEQYF. The CDR3, as DNA: TGTGCCAGCAGTGTCGCCGGCGACTCTTCTTACGAGCAGTACTTC.

This chain uses TRBV4-2 with TRBJ1-5, with D hard to call. V was pared by 0 bases and J by 6 bases, with 12 bases between. The CDR3 runs 15 residues. Germline V lookup: CDR1 LGHNA, CDR2 YNFKEQ. The CDR3 loop is CASSQDGEGSQPQHF. DNA for the CDR3: TGTGCCAGCAGCCAAGATGGGGAGGGAAGTCAGCCCCAGCATTTT.

The chain carries TRBV7-3 and TRBJ1-1, with TRBD1 identical over 7 bases. The germline V gene has CDR1 SGHTA and CDR2 FQGTGA. There are 14 residues in the CDR3. Trimming cost V 4 bases and J 1 base; bases outside gene matches: 3. The CDR3 protein is CASSSQGGNTEAFF. DNA of the CDR3: TGTGCCAGCAGCTCCCAGGGGGGGAACACTGAAGCTTTCTTT.

The chain employs TRBV7-8 and TRBJ1-3; D gene ambiguous. Germline V gene sequence: CDR1 SGHVS, CDR2 FQNEAQ. CDR3 size: 17 residues. The V end was cut by 2 bases, the J end by 0 bases, with 14 bases between. CDR3 in amino acids: CASSLSRWRTSGNTIYF. Here the CDR3 DNA reads TGTGCCAGCAGCTTATCACGGTGGAGGACCTCTGGAAACACCATATATTTT.

The V and J genes are TRBV30 and TRBJ2-5, with 9 bases matching TRBD2. The J segment lost 5 bases and the V segment lost 2 bases, leaving 3 bases of the junction unmatched. The CDR3 has 13 amino acids. Germline values: CDR1 GTSNPN, CDR2 SVGIG (reference sequence). This chain's CDR3 is CAWSLRGGETQYF. The DNA for the CDR3 is TGTGCCTGGAGTTTGCGGGGGGGCGAGACCCAGTACTTC.

The J gene is TRBJ2-5, the V gene TRBV4-1; TRBD1 is a possible D gene (6 bases). V lost 4 bases and J lost 0, with 12 bases in between. CDR1 is MGHRA and CDR2 is YSYEKL in the germline V gene. This CDR3 contains 15 residues. The CDR3 is CASSRETGYQETQYF. CDR3 nucleotides: TGCGCCAGCAGCCGGGAGACAGGCTACCAAGAGACCCAGTACTTC.